This T cell receptor (beta chain) was retrieved from a study of cytomegalovirus exposure and HLA in healthy donors. The wider study: Among about 190 million T cells, an earlier analysis found 117 million unique TCR beta sequences.

Notes on this clone: Its specificity is unknown.

Vbeta (60) and Jbeta (13) primers were used in the PCR. This table comes from immunoSEQ multiplex PCR, and its TCRdb copy is limited to in-frame clones, with some not included. This listing includes 150,000 to 200,000 clones. It was healthy bone marrow donors who served as donors. Study-wide findings and caveats: Some segments of the V type, notably TRBV6-2 and TRBV6-3, were excluded as indistinguishable.

Germline trimming cut 6 bases from V and 1 base from J; bases unmatched to any gene: 4. The CDR3 covers 14 residues. Germline V gene data show CDR1 as SGHVS and CDR2 as FQNEAQ. The chain recombines TRBV7-8 with TRBJ1-1, with TRBD1 matching over 8 bases. The specimen sequenced was PBMCs. The sequence derives from a man aged 25 to 40 in good health and CMV-seronegative. CDR3 DNA: TGTGCCAGCAGTTCCACAGGGGGGAACACTGAAGCTTTCTTT. Encoded protein: CASSSTGGNTEAFF.